This T cell receptor (beta chain) originates from a study of blood T cell repertoires in COVID-19. Study context: Whether acute or convalescent, the COVID-19 samples came from the United States, Italy and Spain.

In the original processing: Using reference gene primer amplification, nucleated cell counts were estimated. Generated by immunoSEQ multiplex PCR, the TCRdb table keeps only in-frame clones and is missing some. The V and J calls and clone size were taken over from that table, and D and trimming were inferred from the DNA. This table has about 130,000 clones, about 88% appearing once. This CDR3 region has 19 residues. This TCR derives from a woman over 75 with acute or convalescent COVID-19. The rearrangement uses TRBV21-1 and TRBJ1-5. TRBV21-1 is termed a pseudogene. Sequencing was performed on peripheral blood. DNA of the CDR3: TGTGCCAGCAGCAAAGCTATAAGAGGGAATGGCTTGAGCAATCAGCCCCAGCATTTT. This codes for CASSKAIRGNGLSNQPQHF.